This TCR beta chain was sequenced during a study of shared clonotypes between healthy human individuals. Study-level points and caveats: Larger richness was generally estimated for naive than memory subsets. An anticipated effect of sequencing depth on clonotype sharing among donors was recognized.

Profiled with immunoSEQ multiplex PCR; TCRdb holds only in-frame clones, not every one. This sample yields more than 2,000,000 clones, of which more than 85% are seen a single time; about 0.39% belongs to the top ten. Division of CD4+ cells produced a CD45RA+ naive subset and a CD45RA-negative memory subset. For this clone: Its antigen is not known.

Germline V lookup: CDR1 LGHNA, CDR2 YNFKEQ. The V and J ends lost 5 bases and 3 bases, in that order; junction bases with no gene match: 18. CDR3 length: 18 amino acids. The source material was naive CD4+ T cells from PBMCs. Sample subset: CD45RA+ positively selected. The genes are TRBV4-2 and TRBJ2-7; 8 nucleotides agree with TRBD2. This receptor was taken from a man aged 18-30 years in good health. Some clones in this sample may be carry-over from other donors' samples. The CDR3 nucleotides are TGTGCCAGCAGCTTGGGGCAGGGAAGTAGCGGGATCAACTACGAGCAGTACTTC. This translates into CASSLGQGSSGINYEQYF.